One and the same sample provided the 9 T cell receptor beta chains below, sequenced in a study of blood T cell repertoires in COVID-19 (dated by TCRdb to about 2020). Receptors were amplified or captured by the immunoSEQ multiplex PCR assay. This is the immuneACCESS table as TCRdb keeps it, with only in-frame sequences that have V and J called. A part of the clones is gone; compared with another copy, unresolved V genes explain less than half, and the rest is unexplained. This sample has 65,000 to 80,000 clones in its table, and approximately 89% of those were observed once. The ten largest clones take up about 6.1% of the sample. The sequenced sample was peripheral blood. Receptors were obtained from a human donor in a cohort sampled during active COVID-19.

The genes are TRBV7-9 and TRBJ2-3, with TRBD1 matching over 7 bases. The V gene's germline CDR1 is SEHNR and CDR2 FQNEAQ (reference sequence). The length of the CDR3 is 14 residues. V gave up 5 bases and J gave up 1 base; unmatched junction bases: 3. Here the CDR3 reads CASSEGAGTDTQYF. The CDR3 DNA reads as TGTGCCAGCAGCGAGGGGGCGGGCACAGATACGCAGTATTTT.

Here the CDR3 DNA reads TGTGCCAGCAGCCGATACAGGCGACTCCAAGAGACCCAGTACTTC. This encodes CASSRYRRLQETQYF. This rearrangement joins TRBV3-1 (or the pseudogene TRBV3-2) to TRBJ2-5, with D perhaps matching TRBD1 (5 bases). This CDR3 comprises 15 residues. CDR1 and CDR2 (germline): LGHDT, YNNKEL (reference sequence). Trimming cost V 4 bases and J 1 base, with 13 bases left between them.

The chain joins TRBV3-1 (or the pseudogene TRBV3-2) to TRBJ2-2, with TRBD2 matching over 7 bases. CDR1 is LGHDT, CDR2 YNNKEL, per germline (reference sequence). The length of the CDR3 is 15 residues. V was clipped by 1 base and J by 9 bases; unmatched bases: 8. CDR3 loop: CASSQGGTKGRELFF. The CDR3 DNA follows: TGTGCCAGCAGCCAAGGTGGGACTAAGGGGAGGGAGCTGTTTTTT.

The chain carries TRBV7-2 and TRBJ2-5, with D perhaps TRBD1 (6 bases). The V and J ends lost 1 base and 1 base respectively, with 16 bases between them. Germline CDR1 and CDR2: SGHTA and FQGNSA. CDR3 length: 17 amino acids. CDR3 sequence: CASSLVVGAGAQETQYF. DNA for the CDR3: TGTGCCAGCAGCTTAGTGGTAGGGGCAGGGGCCCAAGAGACCCAGTACTTC. Full variable domain (remainder filled in from reference TRBV7-2 and TRBJ2-5): GAGVSQSPSNKVTEKGKDVELRCDPISGHTALYWYRQSLGQGLEFLIYFQGNSAPDKSGLPSDRFSAERTGGSVSTLTIQRTQQEDSAVYLCASSLVVGAGAQETQYFGPGTRLLVL.

The chain joins TRBV18 to TRBJ1-1; D possibly corresponds to TRBD1 (6 bases). The CDR3 totals 15 residues. Germline V gene lookup returns CDR1 KGHSH and CDR2 LQKENI. Trimming took off 1 base at V and 2 bases at J, with 11 bases between the two ends. CDR3 nucleotides: TGTGCCAGCTCACCACAGGACAGCCTCAACACTGAAGCTTTCTTT. Its translation: CASSPQDSLNTEAFF.

V usage is TRBV29-1 and J usage is TRBJ2-3; 13 nucleotides align to TRBD2. The ends lost 6 bases at V and 6 bases at J; junction bases unmatched: 9. CDR1 is SQVTM, CDR2 ANQGSEA, per germline. The CDR3 contains 15 residues. DNA for the CDR3: TGCAGCGTCCTACGGACTAGCGGGGGTTTCGATACGCAGTATTTT. The encoded protein is CSVLRTSGGFDTQYF.

This clone was recorded only once. This chain connects TRBV6-5 to TRBJ1-4; D might be TRBD1 (5 bases). Looked up from germline, CDR1 is MNHEY and CDR2 is SVGAGI. Trimming stripped 5 bases from V and 11 bases from J, with 12 bases between. CDR3 size: 12 residues. The CDR3 DNA reads as TGTGCCAGCAGTCCTGGACATCTCAAACTGTTTTTT. Translating it yields CASSPGHLKLFF.

This chain links TRBV7-2 with TRBJ2-3, with TRBD2 matching over 7 bases. After removal of 5 bases from V and 2 bases from J, the junction contained 7 bases not matched to a gene. Germline assignment: CDR1 SGHTA and CDR2 FQGNSA. The CDR3 length is 15 residues. The chain's CDR3 is CASSRSGLFTDTQYF. DNA for the CDR3: TGTGCCAGCAGCCGTTCGGGACTATTCACAGATACGCAGTATTTT.

The DNA for the CDR3 is TGTGCCAGCAGCCAAGATCTGGGGGTTTTAGGGGGCAATGAGCAGTTCTTC. Translated: CASSQDLGVLGGNEQFF. The rearrangement uses TRBV4-2 and TRBJ2-1, with D perhaps TRBD1 (6 bases). The CDR3 has 17 residues. V lost 0 bases, J lost 6 bases, and 18 bases lay in between. Germline lookup yields CDR1 LGHNA and CDR2 YNFKEQ.